Detailed here is one TCR beta chain. CD45RO-negative, CCR7-positively selected cells formed the naive CD8 fraction, excluding terminally differentiated effector memory CD45RA+ cells. Repertoires were generated with immunoSEQ multiplex PCR, while TCRdb's copy carries only in-frame clones and drops some. The sample has about 1,800,000 clones; approximately 94% are singletons. The sample originates from a study of shared clonotypes between healthy human individuals. This CDR3 region has 16 residues. V gave up 3 bases and J gave up 1 base, with 15 bases separating them. CDR1 MNHNS and CDR2 SASEGT come from the germline V gene.

The source of this sequence is a man aged 18 to 29 in good health. Sequencing was performed on naive CD8+ T cells sorted from blood. The genes are TRBV6-1 and TRBJ2-5; D might be TRBD1 or TRBD2, each matching 5 bases. The CDR3 reads CASSEQGEGTQETQYF. Written as DNA, the CDR3 is TGTGCCAGCAGTGAGCAAGGCGAGGGGACCCAAGAGACCCAGTACTTC.